This TCR beta chain was captured in a study of blood T cell repertoires in COVID-19. Whole-study context: The United States, Italy and Spain provided the acute and convalescent COVID-19 samples. PBMCs, B-cell-depleted T cells, or T cells were the source of the cDNA or gDNA that made up the material.

Enrolled through a virtual design, the participants were between roughly 18 and 95 years of age and came from fewer than 30 US areas. Clinical history reported by participants formed the basis on which cohorts were assigned. Assay: immunoSEQ multiplex PCR; the TCRdb copy retains only in-frame clones and omits some. This table holds hundreds of thousands of clones, 85% found once. There are 15 residues in the CDR3. Germline-derived CDR1 and CDR2 are PRHDT and FYEKMQ (reference sequence). Trimming took 2 bases from V and 7 from J, leaving 14 bases between them. This TCR came from a man aged 35 to 55 who had recovered from COVID-19. The sample comprised PBMCs or T cells enriched from blood (not recorded which). The chain combines TRBV13 with TRBJ1-4; D possibly corresponds to TRBD1 (5 bases). The CDR3 loop reads CASSLFGGGSEKLFF. The CDR3 DNA sequence: TGTGCCAGCAGCTTATTCGGGGGAGGGAGTGAAAAACTGTTTTTT.